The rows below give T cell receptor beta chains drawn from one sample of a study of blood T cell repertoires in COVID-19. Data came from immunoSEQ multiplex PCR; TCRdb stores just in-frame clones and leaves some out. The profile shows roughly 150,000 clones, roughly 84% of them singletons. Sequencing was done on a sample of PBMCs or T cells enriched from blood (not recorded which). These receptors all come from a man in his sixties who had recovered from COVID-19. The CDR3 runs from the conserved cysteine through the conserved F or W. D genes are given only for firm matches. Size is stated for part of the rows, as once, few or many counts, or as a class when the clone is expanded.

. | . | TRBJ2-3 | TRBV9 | CASSPPANTDTQYF | TGTGCCAGCAGCCCCCCAGCGAACACAGATACGCAGTATTTT
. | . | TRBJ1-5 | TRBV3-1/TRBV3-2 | CASSQEQGNQPQHF | TGTGCCAGCAGCCAAGAGCAGGGGAACCAGCCCCAGCATTTT
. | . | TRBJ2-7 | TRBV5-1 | CASRGAYEQYF | TGCGCCAGCAGGGGCGCCTACGAGCAGTACTTC
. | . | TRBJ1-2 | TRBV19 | CASTEGRQSYGYTF | TGTGCCAGTACGGAAGGTAGACAATCCTATGGCTACACCTTC
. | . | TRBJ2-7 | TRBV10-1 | CASPSVGQGLISYEQYF | TGCGCCAGCCCCTCAGTAGGGCAGGGTCTTATATCCTACGAGCAGTACTTC
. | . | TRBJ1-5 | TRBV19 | CASRLSRQSNQPQHF | TGTGCCAGTCGCCTATCAAGACAGTCCAATCAGCCCCAGCATTTT
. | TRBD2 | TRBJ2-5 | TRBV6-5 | CASSLRGVGETQYF | TGTGCCAGCAGTTTACGGGGGGTTGGCGAGACCCAGTACTTC
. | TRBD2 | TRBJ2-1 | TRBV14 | CASSLLAGGDNEQFF | TGTGCCAGCAGCCTATTAGCGGGAGGCGACAATGAGCAGTTCTTC
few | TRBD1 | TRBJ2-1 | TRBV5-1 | CASSYRDREYNEQFF | TGCGCCAGCAGCTACCGGGACAGGGAATACAATGAGCAGTTCTTC
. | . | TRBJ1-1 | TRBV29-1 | CSVDTLSSSEAFF | TGCAGCGTCGACACTTTGTCGTCTTCTGAAGCTTTCTTT
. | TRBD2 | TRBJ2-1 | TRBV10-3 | CASSSGTASYNEQFF | TGTGCCAGCTCTAGCGGGACCGCCTCCTACAATGAGCAGTTCTTC
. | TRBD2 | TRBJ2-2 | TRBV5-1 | CASSSTSEGTGELFF | TGCGCCAGCAGCTCGACTAGCGAGGGCACCGGGGAGCTGTTTTTT
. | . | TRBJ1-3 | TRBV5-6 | CASSLPGRSGNTIYF | TGTGCCAGCAGCTTGCCTGGGCGCTCTGGAAACACCATATATTTT
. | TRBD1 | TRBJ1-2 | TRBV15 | CATSDRGVDGYTF | TGTGCCACCAGCGACAGGGGCGTTGATGGCTACACCTTC
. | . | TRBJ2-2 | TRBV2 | CASRIQENTGELFF | TGTGCCAGCAGGATACAGGAGAACACCGGGGAGCTGTTTTTT
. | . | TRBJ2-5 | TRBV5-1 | CASSLGGGTGQETQYF | TGCGCCAGCAGCTTGGGAGGCGGGACCGGACAAGAGACCCAGTACTTC
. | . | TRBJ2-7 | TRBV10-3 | CAISEWEQGSYEQYF | TGTGCCATCTCGGAATGGGAACAGGGCTCCTACGAGCAGTACTTC
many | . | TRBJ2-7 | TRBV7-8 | CASSLSVEQYF | TGTGCCAGCAGCTTATCTGTAGAGCAGTACTTC
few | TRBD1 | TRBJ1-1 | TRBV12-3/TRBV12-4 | CASSPRDSTEAFF | TGTGCCAGCAGTCCTAGGGACAGCACTGAAGCTTTCTTT
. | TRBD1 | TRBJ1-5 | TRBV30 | CAWSATGAGQPQHF | TGTGCCTGGAGTGCCACAGGGGCCGGACAGCCCCAGCATTTT
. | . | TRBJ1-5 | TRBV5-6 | CASSVDNSNQPQHF | TGTGCCAGCAGCGTAGACAATAGCAATCAGCCCCAGCATTTT
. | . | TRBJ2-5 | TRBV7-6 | CASSRTGISGETQYF | TGTGCCAGCAGCCGGACGGGGATCTCGGGGGAGACCCAGTACTTC
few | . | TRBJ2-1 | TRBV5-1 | CASSLAWRGASKNNEQFF | TGCGCCAGCAGCTTGGCATGGAGGGGAGCGAGTAAAAACAATGAGCAGTTCTTC
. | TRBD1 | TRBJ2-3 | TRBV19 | CASTIQGAGDTQYF | TGTGCCAGTACCATTCAGGGGGCGGGAGATACGCAGTATTTT
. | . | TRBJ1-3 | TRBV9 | CASSVGSSGNTIYF | TGTGCCAGCAGCGTAGGTTCGAGTGGAAACACCATATATTTT
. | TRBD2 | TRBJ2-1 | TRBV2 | CASEGLAEQFF | TGTGCCAGCGAGGGACTAGCCGAGCAGTTCTTC
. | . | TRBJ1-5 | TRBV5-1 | CASSLDGGGGNQPQHF | TGCGCCAGCAGCTTGGATGGGGGGGGTGGCAATCAGCCCCAGCATTTT
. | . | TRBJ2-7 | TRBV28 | CASSLNRYEQYF | TGTGCCAGCAGTTTAAACCGGTACGAGCAGTACTTC
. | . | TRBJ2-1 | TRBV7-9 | CASSLTANEQFF | TGTGCCAGCAGTTTAACAGCAAATGAGCAGTTCTTC
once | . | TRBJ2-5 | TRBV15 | CATSRFLGLFQETQYF | TGTGCCACCAGCAGATTCTTGGGACTCTTCCAAGAGACCCAGTACTTC
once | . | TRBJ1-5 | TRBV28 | CASFGVGSNQPQHF | TGTGCCAGCTTCGGGGTCGGGAGCAATCAGCCCCAGCATTTT
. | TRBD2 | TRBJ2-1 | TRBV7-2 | CASSLVIGLAGVAEQFF | TGTGCCAGCAGCTTAGTAATAGGACTAGCGGGAGTAGCTGAGCAGTTCTTC
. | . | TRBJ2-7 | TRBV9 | CASSVASVPYEQYF | TGTGCCAGCAGCGTAGCTAGTGTCCCCTACGAGCAGTACTTC
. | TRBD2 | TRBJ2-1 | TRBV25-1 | CASSDPLSGSRSYNEQFF | TGTGCCAGCAGTGATCCTCTTAGCGGGTCCCGCTCCTACAATGAGCAGTTCTTC
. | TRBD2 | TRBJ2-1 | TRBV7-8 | CASSPATSGSHEQFF | TGTGCCAGCAGTCCAGCGACTAGCGGGAGTCATGAGCAGTTCTTC
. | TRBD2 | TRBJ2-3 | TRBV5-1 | CASLLGSGGADTQYF | TGCGCCAGCCTTTTAGGTAGCGGGGGTGCAGATACGCAGTATTTT
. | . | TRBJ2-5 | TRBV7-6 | CASSEYQETQYF | TGTGCCAGCAGCGAGTACCAAGAGACCCAGTACTTC
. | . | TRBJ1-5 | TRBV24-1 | CATSGADYSNQPQHF | TGTGCCACCAGTGGCGCGGATTATAGCAATCAGCCCCAGCATTTT
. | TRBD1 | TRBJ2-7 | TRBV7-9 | CASSLDFGTGNNEQYF | TGTGCCAGCAGCTTAGATTTCGGGACAGGGAACAACGAGCAGTACTTC
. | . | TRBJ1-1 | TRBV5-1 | CASSLGRSEAFF | TGCGCCAGCAGCTTGGGCAGGTCTGAAGCTTTCTTT
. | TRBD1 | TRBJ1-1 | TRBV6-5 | CASSSPTGWGTEAFF | TGTGCCAGCAGTTCACCGACAGGGTGGGGCACTGAAGCTTTCTTT
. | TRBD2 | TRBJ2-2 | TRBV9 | CASSGDGTSGGNTGELFF | TGTGCCAGCAGCGGAGACGGGACTAGCGGGGGGAACACCGGGGAGCTGTTTTTT
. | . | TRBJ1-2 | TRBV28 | CASSLGGSNYGYTF | TGTGCCAGCAGTTTAGGCGGTTCGAACTATGGCTACACCTTC
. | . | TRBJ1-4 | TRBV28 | CASSQTTVVLDSEKLFF | TGTGCCAGCAGTCAAACCACCGTCGTTCTGGACAGTGAAAAACTGTTTTTT
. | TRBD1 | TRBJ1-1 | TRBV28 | CATNTGGITEAFF | TGTGCCACCAACACAGGGGGCATCACTGAAGCTTTCTTT
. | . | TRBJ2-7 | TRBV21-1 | CASSKWFSRLAGAEQYF | TGTGCCAGCAGCAAATGGTTTAGCCGACTAGCGGGAGCCGAGCAGTACTTC